This is a list of T cell receptor beta chains from one sample in a study of cytomegalovirus exposure and HLA in healthy donors. Using immunoSEQ multiplex PCR, the repertoire was profiled, and TCRdb retains in-frame clones only, with some absent. The sample gives about 150,000 clones, 70% to 80% of which show up once; 3.5% to 4.5% is in the top ten. Sequenced material: PBMCs. The receptors derive from a human donor in good health. CDR3s include the opening cysteine and the closing phenylalanine or tryptophan. Each record gives: V gene, clone size, CDR3 length, D gene, J gene, CDR3 protein, CDR3 DNA. The D gene is left open where the match is weak. Clone size is stated in some rows and not others, as once, few, many or a class when expanded.

V gene: TRBV7-9
clone size: .
CDR3 length: 19
D gene: TRBD2
J gene: TRBJ2-2
CDR3 protein: CASSSRRMAYMGGTGELFF
CDR3 DNA: TGTGCCAGCAGCTCCCGGCGAATGGCCTATATGGGGGGGACCGGGGAGCTGTTTTTT

V gene: TRBV19
clone size: .
CDR3 length: 16
D gene: TRBD2
J gene: TRBJ2-3
CDR3 protein: CASSIWAGVSADTQYF
CDR3 DNA: TGTGCCAGTAGTATTTGGGCGGGAGTGTCGGCCGATACGCAGTATTTT

V gene: TRBV15
clone size: .
CDR3 length: 15
D gene: .
J gene: TRBJ1-3
CDR3 protein: CATSRDRGSGNTIYF
CDR3 DNA: TGTGCCACCAGCAGAGATAGGGGGTCTGGAAACACCATATATTTT

V gene: TRBV15
clone size: .
CDR3 length: 13
D gene: TRBD1
J gene: TRBJ2-7
CDR3 protein: CATSRDQGDRQYF
CDR3 DNA: TGTGCCACCAGCAGAGATCAGGGGGACCGGCAGTACTTC

V gene: TRBV4-1
clone size: .
CDR3 length: 14
D gene: TRBD1
J gene: TRBJ2-7
CDR3 protein: CASSLRTGSYEQYF
CDR3 DNA: TGCGCCAGCAGCCTGAGGACAGGATCATACGAGCAGTACTTC

V gene: TRBV7-9
clone size: .
CDR3 length: 15
D gene: TRBD1
J gene: TRBJ1-5
CDR3 protein: CASSLAGTGSVPQHF
CDR3 DNA: TGTGCCAGCAGCTTAGCCGGGACAGGGAGTGTGCCCCAGCATTTT

V gene: TRBV7-6
clone size: .
CDR3 length: 16
D gene: .
J gene: TRBJ1-2
CDR3 protein: CASSLAPWRQNYGYTF
CDR3 DNA: TGTGCCAGCAGCTTAGCGCCTTGGCGGCAGAACTATGGCTACACCTTC

V gene: TRBV6-1
clone size: .
CDR3 length: 18
D gene: .
J gene: TRBJ1-5
CDR3 protein: CASSEYGVGGGSNQPQHF
CDR3 DNA: TGTGCCAGCAGTGAATACGGGGTCGGGGGAGGCAGCAATCAGCCCCAGCATTTT

V gene: TRBV25-1
clone size: .
CDR3 length: 17
D gene: TRBD2
J gene: TRBJ2-3
CDR3 protein: CASSDPPGGLSGDTQYF
CDR3 DNA: TGTGCCAGCAGTGATCCCCCGGGGGGGTTAAGCGGGGATACGCAGTATTTT

V gene: TRBV6-6
clone size: .
CDR3 length: 16
D gene: .
J gene: TRBJ2-7
CDR3 protein: CASSFPPEGRSYEQYF
CDR3 DNA: TGTGCCAGCAGTTTTCCCCCTGAGGGAAGGAGTTACGAGCAGTACTTC

V gene: TRBV27
clone size: .
CDR3 length: 16
D gene: .
J gene: TRBJ1-2
CDR3 protein: CASSLSPDWGNYGYTF
CDR3 DNA: TGTGCCAGCAGTTTAAGCCCGGACTGGGGTAACTATGGCTACACCTTC

V gene: TRBV7-9
clone size: few
CDR3 length: 12
D gene: .
J gene: TRBJ1-2
CDR3 protein: CASSLGTLGYTF
CDR3 DNA: TGTGCCAGCAGCTTAGGGACACTTGGCTACACCTTC

V gene: TRBV6-1
clone size: .
CDR3 length: 15
D gene: .
J gene: TRBJ1-1
CDR3 protein: CASRERRPRYTEAFF
CDR3 DNA: TGTGCCAGCAGGGAGAGGCGCCCGCGCTACACTGAAGCTTTCTTT

V gene: TRBV19
clone size: few
CDR3 length: 14
D gene: .
J gene: TRBJ2-3
CDR3 protein: CASSIEGARDTQYF
CDR3 DNA: TGTGCCAGTAGTATTGAAGGGGCCAGAGATACGCAGTATTTT

V gene: TRBV5-1
clone size: once
CDR3 length: 14
D gene: .
J gene: TRBJ1-1
CDR3 protein: CASSLSLSDTEAFF
CDR3 DNA: TGCGCCAGCAGCTTATCGCTGAGTGACACTGAAGCTTTCTTT

V gene: TRBV4-3
clone size: .
CDR3 length: 16
D gene: .
J gene: TRBJ2-7
CDR3 protein: CASSQDAGQVRYEQYF
CDR3 DNA: TGCGCCAGCAGCCAAGATGCGGGCCAAGTGAGGTACGAGCAGTACTTC

V gene: TRBV14
clone size: .
CDR3 length: 17
D gene: TRBD2
J gene: TRBJ2-1
CDR3 protein: CASSQREVLVWHNEQFF
CDR3 DNA: TGTGCCAGCAGCCAACGGGAGGTCCTGGTTTGGCACAATGAGCAGTTCTTC